This is a list of T cell receptor beta chains from one sample in a study of early T cells in non-severe SARS-CoV-2 infection. TCRdb reprocessed the 5' RACE reads with MiXCR, giving one entry per CDR3 protein. The sample consists of 57,000 or so distinct CDR3 sequences, over 10% of them appearing once. The specimen was whole blood. These receptors were obtained from an adult who was a healthcare worker with PCR-confirmed SARS-CoV-2 infection or an uninfected control (not recorded which). Each CDR3 is given with its conserved first and last residue. A D gene is named only where the DNA matches it firmly. Some rows have no size entry. The others give once, few or many, or a class for an expanded clone.

J	D	size	V	DNA	CDR3
TRBJ2-1	-	-	TRBV3-1	TGTGCCAGCAGCCAAGTAGGGGATGAGCAGTTCTTC	CASSQVGDEQFF
TRBJ1-1	-	few	TRBV28	TGTGCCAGCAGGACGAACACTGAAGCTTTCTTT	CASRTNTEAFF
TRBJ1-2	-	few	TRBV6-2/TRBV6-3	TGTGCCAGCACTGGGGAGAACTATGGCTACACCTTC	CASTGENYGYTF
TRBJ2-6	-	few	TRBV9	TGTGCCAGCAGCGCTCGAGATCCCTTGCTGGCTGGGGCCAACGTCCTGACTTTC	CASSARDPLLAGANVLTF
TRBJ1-1	TRBD1	few	TRBV4-3	TGCGCCAGCAGCCGAGGACAGGGCCCGGGGACTGAAGCTTTCTTT	CASSRGQGPGTEAFF
TRBJ2-5	-	few	TRBV29-1	TGCAGCGGAAAAAAATGGGAGACCCAGTACTTC	CSGKKWETQYF
TRBJ2-1	-	many	TRBV29-1	TGCAGCGTTGAAGGGGCATCGTCCTACAATGAGCAGTTCTTC	CSVEGASSYNEQFF
TRBJ2-4	-	-	TRBV28	TGTGCCAGCAGGCGTGATTTCGTCCAGTACTTC	CASRRDFVQYF
TRBJ2-3	-	-	TRBV11-2	TGTGCCAGCAGCTCAAGTGGTGGGAGCACGATGGATACGCAGTATTTT	CASSSSGGSTMDTQYF
TRBJ2-6	-	many	TRBV18	TGTGCCAGCTCACCAGGTTCCCCAGGGACGGGAGGGGCCAACGTCCTGACTTTC	CASSPGSPGTGGANVLTF
TRBJ1-2	-	many	TRBV10-2	TGCGCCAGCAGTGAGGGATATGGCTACACCTTC	CASSEGYGYTF
TRBJ2-3	TRBD2	many	TRBV9	TGTGCCAGCGGAAGAGCGGGAGAAGGCACAGATACGCAGTATTTT	CASGRAGEGTDTQYF
TRBJ2-5	-	-	TRBV12-3/TRBV12-4	TGTGCCAGCAGTTTTTACGCTACAGGGCAAGAGACCCAGTACTTC	CASSFYATGQETQYF
TRBJ1-5	-	-	TRBV7-2	TGTGCCAGCAACCAGGGGTATAATCAGCCCCAGCATTTT	CASNQGYNQPQHF
TRBJ2-5	-	-	TRBV7-2	TGTGCCAGCAGCTTAAGAACGATGGAAGAGACCCAGTACTTC	CASSLRTMEETQYF
TRBJ1-1	-	-	TRBV2	TGTGCCAGCAGTCGGGGCCTGAACACTGAAGCTTTCTTT	CASSRGLNTEAFF
TRBJ2-2	-	many	TRBV5-1	TGCGCCAGCAGCTTGGCCTTGGATAACACCGGGGAGCTGTTTTTT	CASSLALDNTGELFF
TRBJ2-3	-	-	TRBV19	TGTGCCAGTAGTATCAGGCCGCGCACAGATACGCAGTATTTT	CASSIRPRTDTQYF
TRBJ2-2	TRBD1	-	TRBV6-6	TGTGCCAGCAGTTACCCCGGGGACAGGGGGCGGTCCGGGGAGCTGTTTTTT	CASSYPGDRGRSGELFF
TRBJ2-5	TRBD1	many	TRBV6-4	TGTGCCAGCAGTGACACTACAGGGGGACAAGAGACCCAGTACTTC	CASSDTTGGQETQYF
TRBJ2-5	-	few	TRBV27	TGTGCCAGCAGTTTGGGCGCCGTCCAAGAGACCCAGTACTTC	CASSLGAVQETQYF
TRBJ1-2	-	many	TRBV3-1	TGTGCCAGCAGCCAAGGGGGAAACTATGGCTACACCTTC	CASSQGGNYGYTF